This is a list of T cell receptor beta chains from one sample in a study of T cells in Graves' hyperthyroidism and ophthalmopathy. TCRdb passed the multiplex PCR reads through MiXCR, listing each CDR3 protein once. The sample contains 250,000 to 300,000 distinct CDR3 sequences, about 18% of which appear only once. Sequenced: blood. The origin of the receptors is a woman aged 55 to 70 with Graves' ophthalmopathy. Each CDR3 is given without its conserved first and last residue. The D gene is left open where the match is weak. Rows give clone size only sometimes, using once, few, many, or a class for an expanded clone.

V: TRBV2; size: many; D: -; CDR3: ASSDEGNYGYT
V: TRBV24-1; size: few; D: -; CDR3: ATAEVPDTQY
V: TRBV14; size: few; D: -; CDR3: ASSQVRASWEQF
V: TRBV3-1; size: few; D: -; CDR3: ASSQTGGGNYEQY
V: TRBV7-9; size: few; D: -; CDR3: ASSLRQGPLMANVLT
V: TRBV24-1; size: few; D: -; CDR3: ATSEGPYQETQY
V: TRBV13; size: many; D: -; CDR3: ASTNRGGRGTEAF
V: TRBV20-1; size: many; D: -; CDR3: SAGRSETQY
V: TRBV4-3; size: many; D: -; CDR3: ASSQDRAYSTDTQY
V: TRBV2; size: many; D: -; CDR3: ASTFRDNQPQH
V: TRBV14; size: -; D: TRBD2; CDR3: ASSQLLAGADTQY
V: TRBV20-1; size: many; D: TRBD1; CDR3: SASGTGWETQY
V: TRBV27; size: -; D: -; CDR3: ASSDNQAPYEQY
V: TRBV28; size: many; D: -; CDR3: ASSFKHSQY
V: TRBV6-2/TRBV6-3; size: many; D: -; CDR3: ASSYGGGGYNEQF
V: TRBV6-1; size: many; D: -; CDR3: ASRRRGYEQY
V: TRBV4-2; size: few; D: TRBD2; CDR3: ASSQDAPSGGGETQY
V: TRBV5-1; size: many; D: TRBD1; CDR3: ASSARTGTGGFYEQY
V: TRBV15; size: many; D: -; CDR3: ATSRGKGTNTGELF
V: TRBV5-1; size: many; D: TRBD2; CDR3: ASSLAGLPDTQY
V: TRBV11-1; size: -; D: TRBD1; CDR3: ASSAGTGWTDTQY
V: TRBV30; size: many; D: -; CDR3: AWSEGLGNQPQH
V: TRBV7-9; size: -; D: TRBD2; CDR3: ASSLATSVSYNEQL
V: TRBV27; size: many; D: TRBD2; CDR3: ASSLLSGSTDTQY
V: TRBV19; size: -; D: -; CDR3: ASRPDLRSYNEQF
V: TRBV5-1; size: many; D: -; CDR3: ASSLGELNTEAF
V: TRBV7-8; size: few; D: -; CDR3: ASSLGKGYYGYT
V: TRBV28; size: few; D: -; CDR3: ASSSEPTGSYEQY
V: TRBV20-1; size: many; D: TRBD2; CDR3: SADSGGATDTQY
V: TRBV28; size: many; D: -; CDR3: ASSQTETQY
V: TRBV7-9; size: -; D: -; CDR3: ASSLVGLGSSYEQY
V: TRBV14; size: many; D: TRBD1; CDR3: ASSQDIGQGAFYGYT
V: TRBV29-1; size: few; D: -; CDR3: SVVSGNQPQH
V: TRBV24-1; size: many; D: TRBD1; CDR3: ATSDSGQRDTGELF
V: TRBV28; size: many; D: -; CDR3: ASTPPGHNEQF
V: TRBV4-3; size: few; D: TRBD2; CDR3: ASSRQRGAGELF
V: TRBV27; size: -; D: TRBD1; CDR3: ASSLWGRGLDEQY
V: TRBV20-1; size: many; D: -; CDR3: SATLGGGDGYT
V: TRBV7-2; size: many; D: -; CDR3: ASSLAKGSYGYT
V: TRBV15; size: -; D: -; CDR3: ATSRFRDTIEAF
V: TRBV7-8; size: -; D: -; CDR3: ASSFRNRDGETQY
V: TRBV5-5; size: many; D: -; CDR3: ASSLLGQTNTGELF
V: TRBV27; size: many; D: -; CDR3: ASSFDIPRRGPVRQY
V: TRBV6-1; size: few; D: -; CDR3: ASSRSPDGRNTIY
V: TRBV7-3; size: many; D: TRBD2; CDR3: ASSRGVENEQF
V: TRBV28; size: many; D: TRBD1; CDR3: ASGQGDGNYGYT
V: TRBV4-1; size: few; D: TRBD1; CDR3: ASSQSATGFGNQPQH
V: TRBV19; size: -; D: -; CDR3: ASKDGGRAYEQY
V: TRBV2; size: many; D: -; CDR3: ASTLTPRTTEAF
V: TRBV7-8; size: many; D: TRBD2; CDR3: ASSLLLAGIYEQY
V: TRBV7-9; size: -; D: TRBD2; CDR3: ASRITSGSISDTQY
V: TRBV19; size: -; D: -; CDR3: ASSMGILGGYT
V: TRBV29-1; size: many; D: -; CDR3: SVDRQQETQY
V: TRBV5-1; size: many; D: TRBD1; CDR3: ASSWTGYAGELF
V: TRBV9; size: few; D: -; CDR3: ASSTRGQLETQY
V: TRBV6-2/TRBV6-3; size: few; D: -; CDR3: ASSYTSFGYNEQF
V: TRBV20-1; size: many; D: -; CDR3: SARDRGGPQGEQY